The 2 T cell receptor beta chains below all came from one sample that was sequenced in a study of T-cell memory formation after mild COVID-19. TCRdb redid the calling of the 5' RACE reads with MiXCR, one entry per CDR3 protein. The sample gives around 450,000 distinct CDR3 sequences, roughly 24% of which show up once; 7.5% to 10% is in the top ten. The source material was PBMCs or a T cell subset sorted from them (not recorded which). These receptors were taken from an adult woman who had mild COVID-19 (a few samples of this study predate the infection). Cell type and time point are not known.

This clonotype was picked up a small number of times. The CDR3 region is CASNQHPNTEAFF. The CDR3, as DNA: TGTGCCAGCAATCAACATCCGAACACTGAAGCTTTCTTT. This chain joins TRBV28 and TRBJ1-1; D ambiguous. Deletions cut 7 bases from V and 1 base from J, with 10 bases between. CDR3 length: 13 residues. Germline assignment: CDR1 MDHEN and CDR2 SYDVKM.

The chain has TRBV15 and TRBJ2-5; maybe TRBD1 (5 bases). This CDR3 has 17 amino acids. Germline V CDR1 and CDR2: LNHNV, YYDKDF (reference sequence). V was shortened by 3 bases and J by 4 bases, with 21 bases between the two germline ends. The CDR3 coding sequence is TGTGCCACCAGCAGTTTGTCAGGATTGGGGCCCCCAGAGACCCAGTACTTC. This gives the protein CATSSLSGLGPPETQYF.